The next 20 T cell receptor beta chains were all read from a single sample in a study of CD8 T cells in ankylosing spondylitis. From the 5' RACE reads, TCRdb called clonotypes with MiXCR, one entry per CDR3 protein. The sample has 200,000 or so distinct CDR3 sequences, 18% seen once. The sequenced sample consisted of blood, either unsorted or a sorted T cell fraction (not recorded which). The source of these receptors is a male donor under 30 with ankylosing spondylitis or in good health (not recorded which).

This clonotype was observed many times. CDR3 nucleotides: TGTGCCAGCAGCTGGACCGGGACAGGGGGCACAGATACGCAGTATTTT. This codes for CASSWTGTGGTDTQYF. This chain joins TRBV7-3 and TRBJ2-3; TRBD1 matches at 10 bases. The CDR3 is 16 amino acids. V dropped 4 bases and J dropped 1; count of bases not matched to a gene: 5. Germline CDR1 is SGHTA and CDR2 is FQGTGA.

Ten or more counts support this clonotype. The V and J genes are TRBV6-5 and TRBJ2-7; D unresolved. This CDR3 region has 14 residues. Trimming took off 6 bases at V and 1 base at J, with 13 bases between the two ends. Germline CDR1 is MNHEY and CDR2 is SVGAGI. The CDR3 spells CASRTAISSYEQYF. The CDR3 DNA follows: TGTGCCAGCAGGACGGCTATTTCATCCTACGAGCAGTACTTC.

Ten or more counts support this clonotype. The chain joins TRBV10-3 to TRBJ2-6; D is possibly TRBD2 (5 bases). The CDR3 is 15 amino acids. V was shortened by 10 bases and J by 2 bases, with 15 bases between the two germline ends. Germline-derived CDR1 and CDR2 are ENHRY and SYGVKD. The DNA of the CDR3 is TGTGCCACCCATCCGGACGGGACTGGGGCCAACGTCCTGACTTTC. This translates into CATHPDGTGANVLTF.

This chain joins TRBV27 and TRBJ2-1; no clear D. From germline, CDR1 is MNHEY and CDR2 SMNVEV (reference sequence). This CDR3 contains 14 residues. Trimming took 3 bases from V and 5 from J, leaving 11 bases between them. The CDR3 loop reads CASSFYRTHNEQFF. Here the CDR3 DNA reads TGTGCCAGCAGTTTCTATCGGACCCACAATGAGCAGTTCTTC.

In this sample, this clonotype turned up many times. The rearrangement uses TRBV6-5 and TRBJ2-1; 12 nucleotides align to TRBD2. V gave up 4 bases and J gave up 4 bases; unmatched junction bases: 14. The germline V gene has CDR1 MNHEY and CDR2 SVGAGI. The CDR3 extends over 19 amino acids. CDR3 amino acids: CASSSRGNIGLAGYNEQFF. DNA of the CDR3: TGTGCCAGCAGTTCCAGAGGAAATATAGGACTAGCGGGATACAATGAGCAGTTCTTC.

This clonotype was observed many times. The V gene is TRBV27, the J gene TRBJ2-1; a possible D gene is TRBD2 (6 bases). V was pared by 2 bases and J by 5 bases, with 13 bases between. This CDR3 spans 15 amino acids. Per the germline V gene, CDR1 is MNHEY and CDR2 is SMNVEV (reference sequence). In DNA form, the CDR3 reads TGTGCCAGCAGTTTACTCCCCGGGGAGGACAATGAGCAGTTCTTC. This sequence encodes CASSLLPGEDNEQFF.

This clonotype was observed many times. The chain combines TRBV7-9 with TRBJ2-1; TRBD2 matches at 11 bases. V lost 5 bases to trimming and J lost 4 bases; unmatched junction nucleotides: 7. This CDR3 is built from 16 residues. Germline CDR1 reads SEHNR; CDR2 reads FQNEAQ (reference sequence). The CDR3: CASSPIAGGQYNEQFF. For the CDR3, the DNA is TGTGCCAGCAGCCCGATAGCGGGAGGGCAGTACAATGAGCAGTTCTTC.

This clonotype showed up many times. This sequence joins TRBV6-2 or TRBV6-3 and TRBJ2-2; 9 bases agree with TRBD1. Germline values: CDR1 MNHEY, CDR2 SVGEGT. This CDR3 is 15 amino acids long. V lost 6 bases, J lost 7 bases, and 9 bases stayed unmatched. The CDR3: CASSKQGAQIGELFF. DNA for the CDR3: TGTGCCAGCAGCAAACAGGGGGCGCAGATCGGGGAGCTGTTTTTT.

This clonotype was observed at least ten times. V is TRBV7-9 and J is TRBJ1-5; 12 nucleotides agree with TRBD1. The CDR3 is made up of 19 amino acids. CDR1 is SEHNR, CDR2 FQNEAQ, per germline (reference sequence). The junction had 8 bases not matched to a gene; V was cut back by 0 bases and J by 2 bases. CDR3 sequence (DNA): TGTGCCAGCAGCTTAGCCGGGACAGGGGGCGCTGGGGGCAATCAGCCCCAGCATTTT. Residues: CASSLAGTGGAGGNQPQHF.

This clonotype occurred many times. The gene calls are TRBV28 and TRBJ2-3; possible D gene TRBD2, 6 bases. The CDR3 is 17 amino acids. Looked up from germline, CDR1 is MDHEN and CDR2 is SYDVKM. The V end was cut by 2 bases, the J end by 2 bases, with 17 bases between. DNA for the CDR3: TGTGCCAGCAGTTTAGTGAGCGGGTTCGGCCTCACAGATACGCAGTATTTT. Amino acid sequence: CASSLVSGFGLTDTQYF.

This clonotype has ten or more counts. The rearrangement uses TRBV12-3 or TRBV12-4 and TRBJ2-7; D not certain. Trimming stripped 5 bases from V and 2 bases from J, with 10 bases between. CDR3 length: 13 residues. The CDR3 protein is CASSLNSPYEQYF. The CDR3 DNA reads as TGTGCCAGCAGTCTAAACTCGCCCTACGAGCAGTACTTC.

This clonotype came up many times. The chain is built from TRBV6-2 or TRBV6-3 and TRBJ1-5; 10 nucleotides match TRBD1. J gave up 7 bases and V 4 bases, and 22 bases lay outside the gene matches. Germline lookup yields CDR1 MNHEY and CDR2 SVGEGT. The CDR3 extends over 20 amino acids. CDR3 coding DNA: TGTGCCAGCAGTTCAACGACCCCGGGACAGGGGTCCTTTCTTGGACAGCCCCAGCATTTT. Its protein product is CASSSTTPGQGSFLGQPQHF.

This clonotype occurred many times. V usage is TRBV7-9 and J usage is TRBJ2-1, with 8 bases identical to TRBD2. CDR1 is SEHNR and CDR2 is FQNEAQ in the germline V gene (reference sequence). V lost 11 bases to trimming and J lost 13 bases; unmatched junction nucleotides: 10. This CDR3 is 11 amino acids long. In nucleotides, the CDR3 is TGTGCCGGGGGATTCGGGGGGGATCAGTTCTTC. This translates into CAGGFGGDQFF.

In its sample, this clonotype was seen many times. The chain combines TRBV29-1 with TRBJ2-4, with a weak D call TRBD2 (5 bases). Trimming cost V 8 bases and J 2 bases, with 10 bases left between them. This CDR3 has 12 residues. Germline V lookup: CDR1 SQVTM, CDR2 ANQGSEA. Here the CDR3 reads CSTRGSKNIQYF. DNA for the CDR3: TGCAGCACTCGGGGTTCCAAAAACATTCAGTACTTC.

Ten or more counts support this clonotype. The J gene is TRBJ1-2, the V gene TRBV10-3; D uncertain. Germline V gene data show CDR1 as ENHRY and CDR2 as SYGVKD. Trimming left V 2 bases short and J 6 bases short, with 7 bases between. This CDR3 spans 12 amino acids. The CDR3 protein is CAISEDRNGYTF. The CDR3 nucleotides are TGTGCCATCAGTGAGGATCGGAATGGCTACACCTTC.

This clonotype was counted many times. The chain recombines TRBV12-3 or TRBV12-4 with TRBJ2-1; 9 nucleotides line up with TRBD1. The CDR3 consists of 11 residues. V gave up 6 bases and J gave up 15 bases; unmatched junction bases: 6. CDR3 residues: CASRQTGGSFF. CDR3 DNA sequence: TGTGCCAGCAGACAAACAGGGGGCTCGTTCTTC.

The table lists this clonotype with many counts. This chain joins TRBV28 and TRBJ2-7; a weak D match, TRBD1 (6 bases). The V and J ends lost 4 bases and 0 bases respectively, with 13 bases between them. Germline values: CDR1 MDHEN, CDR2 SYDVKM. There are 15 residues in the CDR3. CDR3 residues: CASSSGDLTSYEQYF. CDR3 bases: TGTGCCAGCAGTTCAGGGGACCTTACCTCCTACGAGCAGTACTTC. The variable domain in full, with the rest retrieved from reference TRBV28 and TRBJ2-7, is DVKVTQSSRYLVKRTGEKVFLECVQDMDHENMFWYRQDPGLGLRLIYFSYDVKMKEKGDIPEGYSVSREKKERFSLILESASTNQTSMYLCASSSGDLTSYEQYFGPGTRLTVT.

This clonotype was detected many times. The rearrangement uses TRBV11-2 and TRBJ2-3; D remains ambiguous. Germline V CDR1 and CDR2: SGHAT, FQNNGV. V was clipped by 4 bases and J by 4 bases, with 12 bases between them. The CDR3 length is 14 residues. The CDR3 coding sequence is TGTGCCAGCAGCTCCGTTCTTGTGCCAGATACGCAGTATTTT. Translation gives CASSSVLVPDTQYF.

This sequence joins TRBV20-1 and TRBJ2-6; the match to TRBD1 covers 8 bases. The V gene's germline CDR1 is DFQATT and CDR2 SNEGSKA (reference sequence). CDR3 length: 15 amino acids. J lost 3 bases, V lost 4 bases, and 5 bases had no gene match. CDR3 in amino acids: CSAKDRVGGANVLTF. CDR3 DNA sequence: TGCAGTGCTAAGGACAGGGTAGGTGGGGCCAACGTCCTGACTTTC.

This clonotype showed up many times. The chain carries TRBV7-8 and TRBJ2-1, with TRBD2 identical over 8 bases. The germline CDR1 and CDR2 sequences are SGHVS and FQNEAQ. The CDR3 loop spans 19 amino acids. Trimming removed 2 bases from V and 10 bases from J; junction bases left unmatched: 22. Written as DNA, the CDR3 is TGTGCCAGCAGCTTAACCGGGAGGGCCAGGGGTGATATATTCTCGGAGCAGTTCTTC. This gives the protein CASSLTGRARGDIFSEQFF.